The clone carrying this T cell receptor (beta chain) occurred a few times. These data originate in a study of cytomegalovirus exposure and HLA in healthy donors. The PCR ran on 60 Vbeta and 13 Jbeta primers. Generated by immunoSEQ multiplex PCR, the TCRdb table keeps only in-frame clones and is missing some. Here the sample spans some 110,000 clones, about 16% being singletons. V lost 0 bases and J 2 bases, leaving 16 bases between the germline ends. The CDR3 runs to 17 residues. The chain couples TRBV6-7 to TRBJ1-2; tentatively, D is TRBD1 (6 bases). TRBV6-7 is treated as an ORF (open reading frame) with a function not yet certain. The sequenced sample consisted of PBMCs. The clonotype was recovered from a female donor in good health and CMV-seronegative. CDR3 sequence: CASSYSRSTTGNYGYTF. CDR3 nucleotide sequence: TGTGCCAGCAGTTACTCGCGATCTACGACAGGAAACTATGGCTACACCTTC.